This T cell receptor (beta chain) is from a study of technical replicates of blood from a few donors. Some clones are missing from TCRdb's copy, which holds only in-frame ones; the method was immunoSEQ multiplex PCR. The table includes around 70,000 clones, 85% to 95% detected once. Germline V CDR1 and CDR2: SGDLS, YYNGEE. V gave up 1 base and J gave up 4 bases, with 14 bases separating them. The CDR3 spans 15 residues. The sequence was collected from a human donor in good health. This chain connects TRBV9 to TRBJ1-2; D may be TRBD1 (6 bases). Material for sequencing was T cells isolated from PBMCs. The CDR3 DNA reads TGTGCCAGCAGCGTAATGTGGGGACAAGGCTATGGCTACACCTTC. It specifies CASSVMWGQGYGYTF. Combining the CDR3 with reference TRBV9 and TRBJ1-2 gives the whole variable domain DSGVTQTPKHLITATGQRVTLRCSPRSGDLSVYWYQQSLDQGLQFLIQYYNGEERAKGNILERFSAQQFPDLHSELNLSSLELGDSALYFCASSVMWGQGYGYTFGSGTRLTVV.